Listed below are T cell receptor beta chains from one sample, sequenced in a study of technical replicates of blood from a handful of donors. Assay: immunoSEQ multiplex PCR; the TCRdb copy retains only in-frame clones and omits some. The sample has more than 75,000 clones; 65% to 90% are singletons. Specimen: PBMCs. These receptors were collected from a human donor in good health. Some clones in this sample may be carry-over from other donors' samples. The CDR3 runs from the conserved cysteine through the conserved F or W. The order of the fields is D gene, J gene, V gene, CDR3 protein. D genes are given only for firm matches.

TRBD1	TRBJ2-2	TRBV6-1	CASSRGQAKTGELFF
TRBD1	TRBJ2-1	TRBV29-1	CSAGQGFSYNEQFF
TRBD1	TRBJ2-7	TRBV18	CASSPGQNYEQYF
TRBD1	TRBJ1-6	TRBV6-5	CASSPGTDSPLHF
.	TRBJ2-2	TRBV19	CASSMRGTGELFF
.	TRBJ2-7	TRBV7-9	CASSPPTERPYEQYF
.	TRBJ1-4	TRBV10-2	CASSAGAGEKLFF
TRBD2	TRBJ2-7	TRBV7-2	CASSPTSGTIYEQYF
.	TRBJ1-1	TRBV5-6	CASSLGPGNTEAFF
.	TRBJ1-2	TRBV21-1	CASSKSNRDIYGYTF
.	TRBJ2-3	TRBV7-9	CASTREGDSTDTQYF
TRBD1	TRBJ2-7	TRBV6-1	CASSGRDSTYEQYF
.	TRBJ2-1	TRBV18	CASFTVKGIEQFF
TRBD1	TRBJ1-2	TRBV7-2	CASKSTGGIGYGYTF
TRBD1	TRBJ1-2	TRBV19	CASSGGRGPGYTF
TRBD2	TRBJ2-2	TRBV4-1	CASSPATSGRNTGELFF
.	TRBJ1-1	TRBV7-3	CASSLLQGTEAFF
TRBD1	TRBJ1-1	TRBV7-9	CASSTGTGGTKAFF
.	TRBJ1-1	TRBV30	CAWSVGGVTEAFF